This T cell receptor (beta chain) is drawn from a study of blood T cells in healthy people across ages. Study overall: About one barcoded TCR beta cDNA was captured per two T cells.

Study-level results: Researchers judged that diversity estimates from one million T cells fell short of true values. Donor CMV status, an unknown factor, possibly confounded changes in expanded clonotypes. Relative to aged donors, long-lived donors carried more naive CD4+ cells and displayed higher diversity.

On this clonotype: The antigen remains undetermined.

For the second PCR, which ran for about 7 to 11 cycles, a sample-barcoded 5' primer and a J-beta primer mix were used. Each CDR3 protein is one row after TCRdb ran MiXCR on the 5' RACE reads. This table holds about 2 million distinct CDR3 sequences, about 50% found once. Germline trimming cut 2 bases from V and 10 bases from J; bases unmatched to any gene: 7. Germline V CDR1 and CDR2: MNHEY, SVGAGI. The CDR3 spans 14 residues. Specimen: blood. This chain uses TRBV6-5 with TRBJ2-1; 8 bases fit TRBD2. The origin of this receptor is a woman in her thirties or forties in good health. CDR3 coding DNA: TGTGCCAGCAGTTACGTTCGGGGGGGCGGGGAGCAGTTCTTC. Amino acids: CASSYVRGGGEQFF.